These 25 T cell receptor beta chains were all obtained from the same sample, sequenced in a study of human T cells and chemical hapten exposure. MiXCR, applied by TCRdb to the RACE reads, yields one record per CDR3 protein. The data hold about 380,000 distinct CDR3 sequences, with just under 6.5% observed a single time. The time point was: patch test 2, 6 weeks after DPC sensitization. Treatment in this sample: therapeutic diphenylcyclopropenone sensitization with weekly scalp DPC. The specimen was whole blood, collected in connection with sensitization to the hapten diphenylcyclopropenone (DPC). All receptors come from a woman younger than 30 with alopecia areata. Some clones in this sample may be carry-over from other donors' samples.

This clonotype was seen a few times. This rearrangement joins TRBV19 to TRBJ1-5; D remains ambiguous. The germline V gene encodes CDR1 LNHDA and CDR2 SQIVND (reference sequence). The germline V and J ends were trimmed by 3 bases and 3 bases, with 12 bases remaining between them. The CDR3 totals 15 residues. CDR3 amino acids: CASSIVRSANQPQHF. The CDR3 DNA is TGTGCCAGTAGTATCGTGCGGTCCGCCAATCAGCCCCAGCATTTT.

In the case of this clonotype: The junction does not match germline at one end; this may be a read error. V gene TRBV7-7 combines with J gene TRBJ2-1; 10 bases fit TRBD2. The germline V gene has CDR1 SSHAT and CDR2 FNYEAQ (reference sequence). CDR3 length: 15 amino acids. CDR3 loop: CASSPAGGPGNEQFF. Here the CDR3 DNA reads TGTGCTAGCAGTCCAGCGGGGGGGCCAGGTAATGAGCAGTTCTTC.

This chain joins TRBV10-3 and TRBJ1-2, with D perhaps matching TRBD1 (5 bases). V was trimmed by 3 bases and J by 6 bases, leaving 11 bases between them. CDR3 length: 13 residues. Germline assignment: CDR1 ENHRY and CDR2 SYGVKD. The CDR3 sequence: CAISDKLGDGYTF. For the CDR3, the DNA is TGTGCCATCAGTGACAAACTGGGGGATGGCTACACCTTC.

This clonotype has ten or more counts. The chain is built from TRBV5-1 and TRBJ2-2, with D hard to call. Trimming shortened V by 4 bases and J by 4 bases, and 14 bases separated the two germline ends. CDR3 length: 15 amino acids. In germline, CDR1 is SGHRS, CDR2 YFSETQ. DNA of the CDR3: TGCGCCAGCAGCCCTGCGTGGGGTAGCACCGGGGAGCTGTTTTTT. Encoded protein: CASSPAWGSTGELFF. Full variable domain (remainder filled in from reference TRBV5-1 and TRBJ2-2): KAGVTQTPRYLIKTRGQQVTLSCSPISGHRSVSWYQQTPGQGLQFLFEYFSETQRNKGNFPGRFSGRQFSNSRSEMNVSTLELGDSALYLCASSPAWGSTGELFFGEGSRLTVL.

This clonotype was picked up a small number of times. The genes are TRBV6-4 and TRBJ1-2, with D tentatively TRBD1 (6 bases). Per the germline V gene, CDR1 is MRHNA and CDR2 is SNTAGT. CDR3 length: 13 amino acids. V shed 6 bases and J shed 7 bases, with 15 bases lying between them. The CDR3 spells CASRQTGTSGYTF. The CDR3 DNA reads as TGTGCCAGCAGACAAACAGGGACTAGTGGCTACACCTTC.

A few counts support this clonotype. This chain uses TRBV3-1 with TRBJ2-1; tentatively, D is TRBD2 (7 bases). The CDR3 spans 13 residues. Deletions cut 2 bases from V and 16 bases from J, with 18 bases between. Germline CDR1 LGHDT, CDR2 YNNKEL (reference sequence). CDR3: CASSQNDGGLVFF. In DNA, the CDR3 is TGTGCCAGCAGCCAAAATGACGGGGGGCTCGTATTCTTC.

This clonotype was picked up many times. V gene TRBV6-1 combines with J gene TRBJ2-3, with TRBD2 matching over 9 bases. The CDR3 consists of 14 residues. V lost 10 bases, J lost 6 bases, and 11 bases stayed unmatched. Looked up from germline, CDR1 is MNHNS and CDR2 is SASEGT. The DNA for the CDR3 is TGTGCCACCCATCGGCGGGGGGGCCGTGATACGCAGTATTTT. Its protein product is CATHRRGGRDTQYF.

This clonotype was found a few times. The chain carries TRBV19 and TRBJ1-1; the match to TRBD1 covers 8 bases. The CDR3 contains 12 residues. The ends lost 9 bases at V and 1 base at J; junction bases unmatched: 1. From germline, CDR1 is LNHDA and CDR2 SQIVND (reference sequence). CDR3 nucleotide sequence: TGTGCCAGCAGGGGGCGGAACACTGAAGCTTTCTTT. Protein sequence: CASRGRNTEAFF.

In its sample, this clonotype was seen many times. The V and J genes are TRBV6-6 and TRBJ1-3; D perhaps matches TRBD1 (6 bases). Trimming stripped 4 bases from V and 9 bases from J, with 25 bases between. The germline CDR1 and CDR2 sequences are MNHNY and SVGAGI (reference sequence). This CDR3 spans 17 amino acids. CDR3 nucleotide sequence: TGTGCCAGCAGTTCCCGGGGGCAGGGGCTTAGGAGCAGCACCATATATTTT. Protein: CASSSRGQGLRSSTIYF.

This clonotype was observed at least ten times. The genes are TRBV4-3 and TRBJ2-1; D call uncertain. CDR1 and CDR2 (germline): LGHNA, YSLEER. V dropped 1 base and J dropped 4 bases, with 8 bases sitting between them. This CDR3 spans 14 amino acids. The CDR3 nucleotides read TGCGCCAGCAGCCAAGCTCGAGCGTACAATGAGCAGTTCTTC. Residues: CASSQARAYNEQFF.

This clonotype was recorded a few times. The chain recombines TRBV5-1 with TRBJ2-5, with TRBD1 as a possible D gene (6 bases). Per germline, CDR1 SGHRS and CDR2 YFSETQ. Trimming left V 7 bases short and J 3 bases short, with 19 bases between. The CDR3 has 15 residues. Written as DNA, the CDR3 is TGCGCCAGCCGTTGGGGGCCTGAGAGTGAAGAGACCCAGTACTTC. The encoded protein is CASRWGPESEETQYF. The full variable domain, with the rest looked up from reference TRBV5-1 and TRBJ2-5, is KAGVTQTPRYLIKTRGQQVTLSCSPISGHRSVSWYQQTPGQGLQFLFEYFSETQRNKGNFPGRFSGRQFSNSRSEMNVSTLELGDSALYLCASRWGPESEETQYFGPGTRLLVL.

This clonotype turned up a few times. CDR3 sequence: CASSQFSALSGANVLTF. The CDR3 DNA reads TGCGCCAGCAGCCAATTCAGTGCCCTATCTGGGGCCAACGTCCTGACTTTC. The chain joins TRBV4-3 to TRBJ2-6; D is unresolved. V was trimmed by 2 bases and J by 1 base, leaving 12 bases between them. This CDR3 is built from 17 residues. The germline V gene encodes CDR1 LGHNA and CDR2 YSLEER.

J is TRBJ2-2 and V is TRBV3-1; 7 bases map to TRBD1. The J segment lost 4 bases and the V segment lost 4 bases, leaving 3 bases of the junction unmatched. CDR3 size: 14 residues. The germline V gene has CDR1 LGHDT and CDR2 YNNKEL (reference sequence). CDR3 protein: CASSRGQLTGELFF. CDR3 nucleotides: TGTGCCAGCAGCCGGGGACAGCTCACCGGGGAGCTGTTTTTT.

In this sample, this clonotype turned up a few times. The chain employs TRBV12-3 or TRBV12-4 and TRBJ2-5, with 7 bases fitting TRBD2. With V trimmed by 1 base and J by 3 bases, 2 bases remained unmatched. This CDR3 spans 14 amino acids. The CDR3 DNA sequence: TGTGCCAGCAGTTTAGTTCTAGCGGAAGAGACCCAGTACTTC. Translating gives CASSLVLAEETQYF.

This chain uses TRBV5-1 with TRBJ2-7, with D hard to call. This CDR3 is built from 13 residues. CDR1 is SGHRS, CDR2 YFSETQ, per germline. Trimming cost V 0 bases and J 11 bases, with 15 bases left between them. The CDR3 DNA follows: TGCGCCAGCAGCTTGGAGTTTCGGCAGCCGAAGTACTTC. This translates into CASSLEFRQPKYF. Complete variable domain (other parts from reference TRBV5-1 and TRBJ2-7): KAGVTQTPRYLIKTRGQQVTLSCSPISGHRSVSWYQQTPGQGLQFLFEYFSETQRNKGNFPGRFSGRQFSNSRSEMNVSTLELGDSALYLCASSLEFRQPKYFGPGTRLTVT.

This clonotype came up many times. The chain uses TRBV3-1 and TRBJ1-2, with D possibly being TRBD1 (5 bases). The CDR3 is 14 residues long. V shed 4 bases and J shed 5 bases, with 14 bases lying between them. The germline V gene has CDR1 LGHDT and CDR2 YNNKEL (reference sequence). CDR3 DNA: TGTGCCAGCAGCCCTGGAGGGGAAGGGTATGGCTACACCTTC. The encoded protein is CASSPGGEGYGYTF.

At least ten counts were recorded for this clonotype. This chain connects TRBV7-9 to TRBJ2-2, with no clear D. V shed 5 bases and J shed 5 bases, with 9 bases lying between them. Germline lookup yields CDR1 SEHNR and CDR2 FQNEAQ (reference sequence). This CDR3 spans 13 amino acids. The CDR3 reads CASSHLLTGELFF. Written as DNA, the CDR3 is TGTGCCAGCAGCCATCTGCTTACCGGGGAGCTGTTTTTT.

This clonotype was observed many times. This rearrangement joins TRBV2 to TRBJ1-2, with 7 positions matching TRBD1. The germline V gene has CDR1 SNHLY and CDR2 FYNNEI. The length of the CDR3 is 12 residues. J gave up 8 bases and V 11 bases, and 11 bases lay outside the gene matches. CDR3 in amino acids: CAQDRTLGGYTF. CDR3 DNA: TGTGCCCAGGACAGGACCCTTGGAGGCTACACCTTC.

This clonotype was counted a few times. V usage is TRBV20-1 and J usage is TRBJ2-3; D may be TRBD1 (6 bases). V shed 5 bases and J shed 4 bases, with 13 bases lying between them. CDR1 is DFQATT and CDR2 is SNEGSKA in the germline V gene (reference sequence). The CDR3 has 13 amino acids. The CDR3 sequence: CSARFAGADTQYF. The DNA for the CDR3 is TGCAGTGCTCGTTTCGCAGGGGCAGATACGCAGTATTTT.

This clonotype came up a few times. The chain's CDR3 is CASSFIGGTTREQYF. Here the CDR3 DNA reads TGCGCCAGCAGCTTTATCGGGGGCACCACCCGCGAGCAGTACTTC. The chain is built from TRBV5-1 and TRBJ2-7; D may match TRBD1 or TRBD2 (6 bases each). The ends were cut back, 2 bases at V and 6 bases at J, with 18 bases in the middle. Germline V gene lookup returns CDR1 SGHRS and CDR2 YFSETQ. This CDR3 has 15 residues.

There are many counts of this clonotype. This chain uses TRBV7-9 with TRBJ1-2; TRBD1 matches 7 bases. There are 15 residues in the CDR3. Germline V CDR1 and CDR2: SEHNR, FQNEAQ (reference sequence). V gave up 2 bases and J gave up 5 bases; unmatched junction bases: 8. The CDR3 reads CASSLLTGAEYGYTF. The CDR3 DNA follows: TGTGCCAGCAGCTTATTAACAGGGGCCGAATATGGCTACACCTTC.

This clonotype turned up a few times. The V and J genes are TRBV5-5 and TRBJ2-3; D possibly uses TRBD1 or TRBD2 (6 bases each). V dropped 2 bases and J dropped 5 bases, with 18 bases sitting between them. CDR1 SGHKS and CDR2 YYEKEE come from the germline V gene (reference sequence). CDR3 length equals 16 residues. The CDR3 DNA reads TGTGCCAGCAGCTTTCACGAGGGGGGCCTCATAGATACGCAGTATTTT. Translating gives CASSFHEGGLIDTQYF.

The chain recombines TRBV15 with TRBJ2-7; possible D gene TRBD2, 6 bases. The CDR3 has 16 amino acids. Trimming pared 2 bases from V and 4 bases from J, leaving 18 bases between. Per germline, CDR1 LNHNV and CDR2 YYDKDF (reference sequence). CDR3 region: CATSRHDGTLDYEQYF. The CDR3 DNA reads TGTGCCACCAGCAGACACGACGGGACTCTCGATTACGAGCAGTACTTC.

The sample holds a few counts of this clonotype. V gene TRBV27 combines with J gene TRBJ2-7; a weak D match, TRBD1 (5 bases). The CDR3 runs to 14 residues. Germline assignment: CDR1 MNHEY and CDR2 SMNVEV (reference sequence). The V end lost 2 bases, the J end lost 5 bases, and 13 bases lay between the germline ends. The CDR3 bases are TGTGCCAGCAGTTTAGGGGCAAAATCCCACGAGCAGTACTTC. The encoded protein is CASSLGAKSHEQYF.

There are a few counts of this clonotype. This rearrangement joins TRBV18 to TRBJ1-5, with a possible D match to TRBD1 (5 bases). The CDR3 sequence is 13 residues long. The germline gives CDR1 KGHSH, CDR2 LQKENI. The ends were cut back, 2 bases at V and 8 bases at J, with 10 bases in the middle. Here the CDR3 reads CASSPEGREPQHF. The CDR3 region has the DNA TGTGCCAGCTCACCAGAGGGGAGAGAGCCCCAGCATTTT.